Each of the 20 T cell receptor beta chains below was sequenced from the same sample in a study of type 1 regulatory T cells. Study results and caveats: Tr1 cells had a more restricted TCR repertoire than non-Tr1 cells.

No antigen is known for these receptors. TCRdb called the reads again in MiXCR, with one record for every CDR3 protein. The sample consists of tens of thousands of distinct CDR3 sequences, 20% to 25% of them appearing once. What was sequenced was cultured type 1 regulatory T (Tr1) cells, either the whole culture or a sorted fraction (not recorded which). The receptors stem from a human donor in good health.

On this clonotype itself: This may come from a read error, since a much larger clone is one base off. The V and J genes are TRBV5-1 and TRBJ2-2; D is possibly TRBD2 (6 bases). Per the germline V gene, CDR1 is SGHRS and CDR2 is YFSETQ. The CDR3 is made up of 15 amino acids. Trimming took 0 bases from V and 2 from J, leaving 8 bases between them. CDR3 sequence: CASSLGGINTGELFF. CDR3 nucleotide sequence: TGCGCCAGCAGCTTGGGCGGGATCAACACCGGGGAGCTGTTTTTT.

Only a few counts were recorded for this clonotype. For the CDR3, the DNA is TGTGCCAGCAGCTTTGACATTCGCACTGAAGCTTTCTTT. Its protein is CASSFDIRTEAFF. This chain uses TRBV7-8 with TRBJ1-1; D is undetermined. The ends were cut back, 3 bases at V and 4 bases at J, with 9 bases in the middle. The CDR3 sequence is 13 residues long. The germline gives CDR1 SGHVS, CDR2 FQNEAQ.

This clonotype occurred a few times. This chain connects TRBV7-6 to TRBJ2-5, with D perhaps TRBD2 (6 bases). CDR1 and CDR2 from the germline V gene are SGHVS and FNYEAQ. The CDR3 runs to 14 residues. Trimming pared 2 bases from V and 5 bases from J, leaving 12 bases between. CDR3 sequence: CASSLLSGPETQYF. The CDR3 nucleotides are TGTGCCAGCAGCTTACTTAGCGGCCCCGAGACCCAGTACTTC.

There are many counts of this clonotype. This chain uses TRBV9 with TRBJ2-2; D is perhaps TRBD2 (5 bases). The germline gives CDR1 SGDLS, CDR2 YYNGEE. The CDR3 runs to 16 residues. V was pared by 0 bases and J by 4 bases, with 13 bases between. CDR3 DNA: TGTGCCAGCAGCGTAGCACAGAGGGCCCTCACCGGGGAGCTGTTTTTT. Protein product: CASSVAQRALTGELFF.

V usage is TRBV12-3 or TRBV12-4 and J usage is TRBJ2-2, with D uncertain. This CDR3 is 13 amino acids long. V lost 2 bases and J lost 4, with 5 bases in between. DNA of the CDR3: TGTGCCAGCAGTTTATTGGGCACCGGGGAGCTGTTTTTT. Translating it yields CASSLLGTGELFF.

This clonotype was observed at least ten times. This chain connects TRBV6-1 to TRBJ1-6; a weak D match, TRBD1 (6 bases). The CDR3 sequence is 15 residues long. V shed 8 bases and J shed 5 bases, with 16 bases lying between them. Germline values: CDR1 MNHNS, CDR2 SASEGT. Here the CDR3 DNA reads TGTGCCAGCCGAGAACAGGGCACCAATAATTCACCCCTCCACTTT. It translates to CASREQGTNNSPLHF.

Ten or more counts support this clonotype. The chain employs TRBV12-3 or TRBV12-4 and TRBJ2-2, with TRBD1 as a possible D gene (5 bases). The V end lost 2 bases, the J end lost 2 bases, and 6 bases lay between the germline ends. The CDR3 has 14 residues. The CDR3, as DNA: TGTGCCAGCAGTTTACAGGGAAACACCGGGGAGCTGTTTTTT. This encodes CASSLQGNTGELFF.

The genes are TRBV7-8 and TRBJ1-2; TRBD1 matches at 7 bases. The V gene end was trimmed by 1 base and the J gene end by 7 bases; junction bases not matched to a gene: 6. From germline, CDR1 is SGHVS and CDR2 FQNEAQ. The CDR3 loop spans 14 amino acids. The CDR3 DNA sequence: TGTGCCAGCAGCTTAGGACAGGGAAGAGGTGGCTACACCTTC. It yields the protein CASSLGQGRGGYTF.

The V gene is TRBV30, the J gene TRBJ2-3, with 7 bases lining up with TRBD1. The CDR3 consists of 14 residues. Looked up from germline, CDR1 is GTSNPN and CDR2 is SVGIG (reference sequence). V shed 0 bases and J 4 bases; nucleotides not matched to a gene: 4. The CDR3 sequence is CAWSVPGQADTQYF. The CDR3 DNA reads TGTGCCTGGAGTGTCCCCGGACAGGCAGATACGCAGTATTTT.

The CDR3 spells CASSSYTDTQYF. CDR3 bases: TGCGCCAGCAGTAGCTACACAGATACGCAGTATTTT. This chain links TRBV4-1 with TRBJ2-3; no clear D. Trimming shortened V by 6 bases and J by 2 bases, and 6 bases separated the two germline ends. The CDR3 spans 12 residues. The V gene's germline CDR1 is MGHRA and CDR2 YSYEKL.

Comment on this clonotype: This sequence may be a read error, since a much larger clone differs from it by one base. The genes are TRBV5-1 and TRBJ2-1; 9 positions match TRBD1. CDR3 length: 14 residues. Trimming took 0 bases from V and 8 from J; bases not matched to a gene: 3. In germline, CDR1 is SGHRS, CDR2 YFSETQ. This CDR3 reads CASSLEGQGHEQFF. CDR3 DNA sequence: TGCGCCAGCAGCTTGGAGGGACAGGGCCATGAGCAGTTCTTC.

This clonotype has ten or more counts. The chain uses TRBV15 and TRBJ1-2; D remains ambiguous. Germline lookup yields CDR1 LNHNV and CDR2 YYDKDF (reference sequence). V was clipped by 5 bases and J by 8 bases, with 18 bases between them. CDR3 length: 14 residues. The CDR3 sequence: CATSPPSFGVGYTF. The DNA of the CDR3 is TGTGCCACCAGCCCCCCGTCATTCGGGGTCGGCTACACCTTC.

The table lists this clonotype with many counts. This chain uses TRBV6-2 or TRBV6-3 with TRBJ1-1; D not resolved. Trimming left V 2 bases short and J 0 bases short, with 10 bases between. Per the germline V gene, CDR1 is MNHEY and CDR2 is SVGEGT. The CDR3 is made up of 15 amino acids. CDR3 residues: CASSYEGRVNTEAFF. DNA for the CDR3: TGTGCCAGCAGTTACGAGGGCAGAGTGAACACTGAAGCTTTCTTT.

This clonotype has only a few counts. The V gene is TRBV11-2, the J gene TRBJ2-1; 13 bases agree with TRBD2. Germline lookup yields CDR1 SGHAT and CDR2 FQNNGV. The CDR3 spans 15 residues. After removal of 1 base from V and 7 bases from J, the junction contained 1 base not matched to a gene. In DNA, the CDR3 is TGTGCCAGCAGCTTAGGGACTAGCGGGAGTAATGAGCAGTTCTTC. It encodes CASSLGTSGSNEQFF.

This clonotype came up a few times. Germline is not matched at one junction end, which may reflect a read error. The chain is built from TRBV6-1 and TRBJ1-1, with no clear D. Germline V gene lookup returns CDR1 MNHNS and CDR2 SASEGT. CDR3 length: 13 residues. CDR3 nucleotide sequence: TGTGCCGGCAGCTCTGTCATGAACACTGAAGCTTTCTTT. It encodes CAGSSVMNTEAFF.

V and J are TRBV20-1 and TRBJ2-3, with TRBD2 identical over 10 bases. Looked up from germline, CDR1 is DFQATT and CDR2 is SNEGSKA (reference sequence). V lost 3 bases to trimming and J lost 6 bases; unmatched junction nucleotides: 6. There are 14 residues in the CDR3. The CDR3 is CSASMLAGADTQYF. The CDR3 DNA follows: TGCAGTGCTAGTATGCTAGCGGGAGCCGATACGCAGTATTTT.

As for this clonotype: A junction boundary mismatches the germline segment, possibly from a read error. The V gene is TRBV30, the J gene TRBJ2-3; D may be TRBD2 (5 bases). The length of the CDR3 is 12 residues. CDR1 and CDR2 from the germline V gene are GTSNPN and SVGIG (reference sequence). CDR3 in DNA: TGTGCCTGGAGAGAATTTTCGGGGATCCTGAATTTT. This encodes CAWREFSGILNF. Based on the CDR3 plus reference TRBV30 and TRBJ2-3, the full variable domain is SQTIHQWPATLVQPVGSPLSLECTVEGTSNPNLYWYRQAAGRGLQLLFYSVGIGQISSEVPQNLSASRPQDRQFILSSKKLLLSDSGFYLCAWREFSGILNFGPGTRLTVL.

This clonotype appeared a few times. The J gene is TRBJ2-7, the V gene TRBV24-1; D possibly corresponds to TRBD2 (5 bases). V lost 9 bases, J lost 0 bases, and 11 bases lay in between. The CDR3 contains 13 residues. CDR1 and CDR2 from the germline V gene are KGHDR and SFDVKD. CDR3: CATAGRASYEQYF. CDR3 nucleotides: TGTGCCACCGCTGGGCGGGCCTCCTACGAGCAGTACTTC.

This clonotype was detected a few times. The chain employs TRBV7-2 and TRBJ2-1; 13 bases fit TRBD2. V shed 4 bases, J shed 6 bases, and the junction held 6 bases outside the gene matches. Germline V gives CDR1 SGHTA, CDR2 FQGNSA. This CDR3 is 16 amino acids long. The CDR3 DNA follows: TGTGCCAGCAGCTCTCGACTAGCGGGAGGTCTCAATGAGCAGTTCTTC. As protein: CASSSRLAGGLNEQFF.

This clonotype was detected many times. The chain couples TRBV27 to TRBJ1-1, with 8 bases that match TRBD1. The CDR3 runs 14 residues. Germline lookup yields CDR1 MNHEY and CDR2 SMNVEV (reference sequence). V shed 8 bases, J shed 2 bases, and the junction held 7 bases outside the gene matches. This CDR3 reads CASGWTGRNTEAFF. CDR3 in DNA: TGTGCCAGCGGTTGGACAGGGCGAAACACTGAAGCTTTCTTT.